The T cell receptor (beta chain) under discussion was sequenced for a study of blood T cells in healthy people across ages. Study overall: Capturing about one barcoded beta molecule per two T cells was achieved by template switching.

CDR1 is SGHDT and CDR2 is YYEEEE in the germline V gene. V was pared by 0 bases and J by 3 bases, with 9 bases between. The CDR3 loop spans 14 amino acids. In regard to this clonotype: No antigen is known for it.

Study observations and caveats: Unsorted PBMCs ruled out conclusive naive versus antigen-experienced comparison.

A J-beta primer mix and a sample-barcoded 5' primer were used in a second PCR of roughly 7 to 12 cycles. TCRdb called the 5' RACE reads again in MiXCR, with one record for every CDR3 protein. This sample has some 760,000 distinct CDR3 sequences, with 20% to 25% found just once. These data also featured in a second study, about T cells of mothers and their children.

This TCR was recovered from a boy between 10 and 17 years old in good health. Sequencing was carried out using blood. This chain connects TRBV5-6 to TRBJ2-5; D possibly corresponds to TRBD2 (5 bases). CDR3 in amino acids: CASSLVRVEETQYF. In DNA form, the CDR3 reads TGTGCCAGCAGCTTGGTGAGGGTAGAAGAGACCCAGTACTTC. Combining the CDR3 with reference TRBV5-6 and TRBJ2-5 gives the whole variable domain DAGVTQSPTHLIKTRGQQVTLRCSPKSGHDTVSWYQQALGQGPQFIFQYYEEEERQRGNFPDRFSGHQFPNYSSELNVNALLLGDSALYLCASSLVRVEETQYFGPGTRLLVL.